The clone carrying this T cell receptor (beta chain) came up a few times. Its antigen is still unknown. The data were obtained in a study of blood T cells in healthy people across ages. Whole-study results and caveats: Donor CMV infection status was unknown, possibly confounding age-related changes in expanded clonotypes. What prevented conclusive comparison of naive and antigen-experienced cells was that PBMCs were unsorted. Older age coincided with a roughly linear decline in TCR beta diversity per million T cells.

The V end was cut by 3 bases, the J end by 2 bases, with 6 bases between. The CDR3 is 13 amino acids. Through a sample-barcoded 5' primer and a J-beta primer mix, a second PCR was run for roughly 6 to 12 cycles. TCRdb analysed the 5' RACE reads with MiXCR anew, one entry per CDR3 protein. The sample consists of over a million distinct CDR3 sequences, around 39% of them appearing once. The genes are TRBV12-3 or TRBV12-4 and TRBJ2-3; D uncertain. Sequenced material: blood. This TCR was sampled from a woman under 30 in good health. The CDR3 sequence: CASSFTDTDTQYF. The CDR3 nucleotides read TGTGCCAGCAGTTTTACAGACACAGATACGCAGTATTTT.